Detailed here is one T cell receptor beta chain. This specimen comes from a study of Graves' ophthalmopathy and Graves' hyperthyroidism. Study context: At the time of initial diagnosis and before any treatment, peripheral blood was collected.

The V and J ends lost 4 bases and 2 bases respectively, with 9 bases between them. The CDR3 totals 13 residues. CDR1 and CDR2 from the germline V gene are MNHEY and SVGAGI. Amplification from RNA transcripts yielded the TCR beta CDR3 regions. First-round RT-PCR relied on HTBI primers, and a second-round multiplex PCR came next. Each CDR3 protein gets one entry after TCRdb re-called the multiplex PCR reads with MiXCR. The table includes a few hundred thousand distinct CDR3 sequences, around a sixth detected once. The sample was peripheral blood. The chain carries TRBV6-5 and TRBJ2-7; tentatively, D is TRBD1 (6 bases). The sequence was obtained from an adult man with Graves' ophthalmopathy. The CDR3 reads CASSWGPPYEQYF. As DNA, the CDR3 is TGTGCCAGCAGTTGGGGGCCCCCCTACGAGCAGTACTTC.